The 32 T cell receptor beta chains below come from one sample, sequenced in a study of T cells in Graves' hyperthyroidism and ophthalmopathy. The TCR beta CDR3 regions underwent amplification using RNA transcripts as the source. During a first-round RT-PCR of the TCR CDR3, the HTBI primer set was used. TCRdb re-analysed the multiplex PCR reads in MiXCR, keeping a single row per CDR3 protein. The sample lists about 610,000 distinct CDR3 sequences, roughly 15% occurring once. The sequenced sample consisted of blood. These receptors were obtained from a woman between 35 and 50 years old with Graves' ophthalmopathy.

This clonotype was detected ten times or more. The chain links TRBV30 to TRBJ2-6; D not certain. V lost 0 bases, J lost 4 bases, and 4 bases lay in between. The CDR3 length is 13 residues. The germline gives CDR1 GTSNPN, CDR2 SVGIG (reference sequence). The CDR3 here is CAWSVQGANVLTF. The DNA for the CDR3 is TGTGCCTGGAGTGTTCAGGGGGCCAACGTCCTGACTTTC.

Regarding this clonotype: This may arise from a read error, as a much more abundant clone is one base away. This sequence joins TRBV27 and TRBJ1-2; 11 bases are shared with TRBD1. The J segment lost 8 bases and the V segment lost 8 bases, leaving 7 bases of the junction unmatched. Per the germline V gene, CDR1 is MNHEY and CDR2 is SMNVEV (reference sequence). The CDR3 contains 13 residues. The DNA for the CDR3 is TGTGCCAGCCGGGGACAGGGGGGAGGGGGCTACACCTTC. This codes for CASRGQGGGGYTF.

Notes on this clonotype: The final CDR3 position lacks the conserved phenylalanine or tryptophan, pointing to a likely read error. V and J are TRBV5-1 and TRBJ1-1; 7 bases map to TRBD1. Germline CDR1 SGHRS, CDR2 YFSETQ. J gave up 6 bases and V 6 bases, and 11 bases lay outside the gene matches. The CDR3 has 14 amino acids. The CDR3 coding sequence is TGCGCCAGCAAAACGACAGGGTTAAACGCTGAAGCTTTCCTT. It specifies CASKTTGLNAEAFL.

This clonotype has at least ten counts. The gene calls are TRBV6-2 or TRBV6-3 and TRBJ2-7; the D gene is possibly TRBD1 (5 bases). This CDR3 is built from 19 residues. Germline-derived CDR1 and CDR2 are MNHEY and SVGEGT. V was shortened by 0 bases and J by 1 base, with 22 bases between the two germline ends. This CDR3 is CASSYSSKVRVGRSYEQYF. As DNA, the CDR3 is TGTGCCAGCAGTTACTCGAGCAAGGTCAGGGTTGGAAGGTCCTACGAGCAGTACTTC.

This clonotype was found many times. This chain connects TRBV5-8 to TRBJ1-1, with no clear D. This CDR3 comprises 16 residues. Looked up from germline, CDR1 is SGHTS and CDR2 is YDEGEE. The ends were cut back, 3 bases at V and 4 bases at J, with 19 bases in the middle. The chain's CDR3 is CASSSDNRPTGTEAFF. The CDR3 bases are TGTGCCAGCAGCTCGGATAACCGACCTACGGGCACTGAAGCTTTCTTT. Combining the CDR3 with reference TRBV5-8 and TRBJ1-1 gives the whole variable domain EAGVTQSPTHLIKTRGQQATLRCSPISGHTSVYWYQQALGLGLQFLLWYDEGEERNRGNFPPRFSGRQFPNYSSELNVNALELEDSALYLCASSSDNRPTGTEAFFGQGTRLTVV.

This clonotype came up many times. The chain combines TRBV6-1 with TRBJ1-5, with D hard to call. The CDR3 covers 12 residues. CDR1 and CDR2 (germline): MNHNS, SASEGT. Trimming took off 10 bases at V and 3 bases at J, with 10 bases between the two ends. The CDR3 DNA sequence: TGTGCCATCGGACTGGACAATCAGCCCCAGCATTTT. It is translated as CAIGLDNQPQHF.

This clonotype was picked up many times. The gene calls are TRBV12-3 or TRBV12-4 and TRBJ2-7; TRBD1 agrees at 9 bases. Unmatched junction bases numbered 9, after V lost 8 bases and J lost 1 base. The CDR3 sequence is 15 residues long. Here the CDR3 DNA reads TGTGCCAGCCGCCTTCGGGGGACAGGGTCCTACGAGCAGTACTTC. Amino acids: CASRLRGTGSYEQYF.

In its sample, this clonotype was seen many times. The J gene is TRBJ1-1, the V gene TRBV20-1; D call uncertain. Germline V CDR1 and CDR2: DFQATT, SNEGSKA (reference sequence). The V gene lost 0 bases and the J gene lost 2 bases, with 10 bases spanning the gap. CDR3 length: 14 amino acids. The CDR3 sequence: CSARDSLANTEAFF. The CDR3 DNA is TGCAGTGCTAGAGATTCCCTGGCAAACACTGAAGCTTTCTTT.

J is TRBJ2-1 and V is TRBV6-5; D unclear. The length of the CDR3 is 13 residues. Germline assignment: CDR1 MNHEY and CDR2 SVGAGI. V gave up 6 bases and J gave up 0 bases, with 6 bases separating them. CDR3 in DNA: TGTGCCAGCAGAACCAGCTCCTACAATGAGCAGTTCTTC. Translation: CASRTSSYNEQFF.

The chain has TRBV24-1 and TRBJ2-7; 9 bases are a match to TRBD1. The V segment lost 2 bases and the J segment 6 bases; nucleotides outside the gene matches: 13. In germline, CDR1 is KGHDR, CDR2 SFDVKD. The CDR3 extends over 17 amino acids. CDR3: CATSDSFTGTGIGEQYF. For the CDR3, the DNA is TGTGCCACCAGTGATTCCTTCACCGGGACAGGGATCGGCGAGCAGTACTTC.

This clonotype has a count of ten or more. V and J are TRBV20-1 and TRBJ2-5, with 9 bases that match TRBD1. The CDR3 extends over 13 amino acids. J gave up 5 bases and V 1 base, and 2 bases lay outside the gene matches. The germline gives CDR1 DFQATT, CDR2 SNEGSKA (reference sequence). CDR3 amino acids: CSARGQGVETQYF. In DNA, the CDR3 is TGCAGTGCTAGAGGACAGGGGGTTGAGACCCAGTACTTC.

This clonotype showed up many times. V and J are TRBV20-1 and TRBJ2-1, with TRBD1 matching over 7 bases. CDR1 DFQATT and CDR2 SNEGSKA come from the germline V gene (reference sequence). The CDR3 extends over 13 amino acids. In nucleotides, the CDR3 is TGCAGCATCCTAAAACAGGGGTACAATGAGCAGTTCTTC. Amino acids: CSILKQGYNEQFF.

This clonotype was recorded at least ten times. This chain joins TRBV27 and TRBJ2-2, with TRBD1 identical over 7 bases. The trim removed 3 bases at V and 5 bases at J, leaving 15 bases unmatched. Germline V gene sequence: CDR1 MNHEY, CDR2 SMNVEV (reference sequence). This CDR3 is built from 18 residues. The CDR3 region is CASSFKGAAKGSTGELFF. As DNA, the CDR3 is TGTGCCAGCAGTTTTAAGGGGGCGGCTAAAGGGTCTACCGGGGAGCTGTTTTTT.

This clonotype appeared many times. The V and J genes are TRBV28 and TRBJ1-1; the D gene is possibly TRBD1 (5 bases). V was shortened by 7 bases and J by 3 bases, with 15 bases between the two germline ends. The germline CDR1 and CDR2 sequences are MDHEN and SYDVKM. This CDR3 contains 14 residues. The CDR3 is CASTPGGGYTEAFF. DNA of the CDR3: TGTGCCAGCACCCCCGGGGGGGGGTACACTGAAGCTTTCTTT.

The chain uses TRBV28 and TRBJ2-7, with D perhaps TRBD1 (6 bases). The V gene lost 7 bases and the J gene lost 0 bases, with 13 bases spanning the gap. The germline V gene encodes CDR1 MDHEN and CDR2 SYDVKM. The CDR3 runs to 14 residues. The CDR3 bases are TGTGCCAGCACTGGTCGAGGGGGCTCCTACGAGCAGTACTTC. This codes for CASTGRGGSYEQYF. Full variable domain (missing parts from reference TRBV28 and TRBJ2-7): DVKVTQSSRYLVKRTGEKVFLECVQDMDHENMFWYRQDPGLGLRLIYFSYDVKMKEKGDIPEGYSVSREKKERFSLILESASTNQTSMYLCASTGRGGSYEQYFGPGTRLTVT.

This clonotype showed up many times. The chain links TRBV12-3 or TRBV12-4 to TRBJ2-7, with 8 bases matching TRBD1. Losses at the gene ends were 2 bases for V and 5 bases for J; bases not matched to a gene: 2. The CDR3 covers 13 residues. Here the CDR3 reads CASSLSTGDEQYF. The CDR3, as DNA: TGTGCCAGCAGTTTATCGACAGGGGACGAGCAGTACTTC.

The rearrangement links TRBV2 to TRBJ1-1; TRBD1 matches at 8 bases. The J segment lost 5 bases and the V segment lost 3 bases, leaving 5 bases of the junction unmatched. The CDR3 loop spans 14 amino acids. CDR1 and CDR2 from the germline V gene are SNHLY and FYNNEI. The CDR3 DNA follows: TGTGCCAGCAGTGAGGACAGGGTAGGGACTGAAGCTTTCTTT. Translation: CASSEDRVGTEAFF.

This clonotype has only a few counts. With a much larger clone just one base away, this may be a read error. The chain employs TRBV20-1 and TRBJ2-5; 10 bases match TRBD1. The CDR3 loop spans 15 amino acids. Germline values: CDR1 DFQATT, CDR2 SNEGSKA (reference sequence). CDR3 coding DNA: TGCAGTGCTGGGGGGACAGGGGCGTTCCAAGAGACCCGGTACTTC. Protein sequence: CSAGGTGAFQETRYF.

A few counts support this clonotype. The chain couples TRBV18 to TRBJ2-7; maybe TRBD1 (5 bases). Germline CDR1 KGHSH, CDR2 LQKENI. CDR3 size: 14 residues. V lost 3 bases to trimming and J lost 3 bases, with 12 bases between them. The CDR3 bases are TGTGCCAGCTCACCTAGGACACTAAACTACGAGCAGTACTTC. Protein: CASSPRTLNYEQYF. Filled out from reference TRBV18 and TRBJ2-7, the complete variable domain reads NAGVMQNPRHLVRRRGQEARLRCSPMKGHSHVYWYRQLPEEGLKFMVYLQKENIIDESGMPKERFSAEFPKEGPSILRIQQVVRGDSAAYFCASSPRTLNYEQYFGPGTRLTVT.

The chain couples TRBV12-3 or TRBV12-4 to TRBJ1-5, with D hard to call. V was clipped by 3 bases and J by 3 bases, with 12 bases between them. This CDR3 comprises 15 residues. The CDR3, as DNA: TGTGCCAGCAGTTTCAAGGGTGCTTCCAATCAGCCCCAGCATTTT. Protein product: CASSFKGASNQPQHF.

This clonotype was observed many times. The rearrangement uses TRBV10-3 and TRBJ2-2, with TRBD2 matching 11 bases. Germline CDR1 reads ENHRY; CDR2 reads SYGVKD. Germline trimming cut 6 bases from V and 6 bases from J; bases unmatched to any gene: 9. The CDR3 spans 16 residues. The CDR3 loop is CAISTTSGSGAGELFF. CDR3 sequence (DNA): TGTGCCATCAGCACCACTAGCGGGAGTGGCGCCGGGGAGCTGTTTTTT.

This clonotype showed up many times. The chain has TRBV9 and TRBJ1-1; tentatively, D is TRBD1 (6 bases). Germline V lookup: CDR1 SGDLS, CDR2 YYNGEE. The ends were cut back, 0 bases at V and 5 bases at J, with 14 bases in the middle. The CDR3 runs to 15 residues. This chain's CDR3 is CASSVGGAGRTEAFF. CDR3 sequence (DNA): TGTGCCAGCAGCGTAGGGGGGGCAGGAAGGACTGAAGCTTTCTTT. Full variable domain (rest looked up from reference TRBV9 and TRBJ1-1): DSGVTQTPKHLITATGQRVTLRCSPRSGDLSVYWYQQSLDQGLQFLIQYYNGEERAKGNILERFSAQQFPDLHSELNLSSLELGDSALYFCASSVGGAGRTEAFFGQGTRLTVV.

This clonotype occurred many times. This chain uses TRBV6-2 or TRBV6-3 with TRBJ2-7; D may match TRBD1 or TRBD2 (5 bases each). V was cut by 5 bases and J by 3 bases, with 14 bases left in between. The CDR3 is 14 residues long. Germline loops: CDR1 MNHEY, CDR2 SVGEGT. The CDR3, as DNA: TGTGCCAGCAGTCCGAGGGACGGTCACTACGAGCAGTACTTC. Translated, it gives CASSPRDGHYEQYF.

This clonotype was recorded at least ten times. The V gene is TRBV29-1, the J gene TRBJ1-2; maybe TRBD1 (6 bases). Per the germline V gene, CDR1 is SQVTM and CDR2 is ANQGSEA. Trimming stripped 3 bases from V and 5 bases from J, with 16 bases between. CDR3 length: 14 amino acids. CDR3 residues: CSVDGTGSKYGYTF. The DNA for the CDR3 is TGCAGCGTTGATGGCACAGGGTCAAAGTATGGCTACACCTTC.

In its sample, this clonotype was seen many times. This chain links TRBV25-1 with TRBJ2-7; D remains ambiguous. Per the germline V gene, CDR1 is MGHDK and CDR2 is SYGVNS. The CDR3 loop spans 10 amino acids. Trimming stripped 11 bases from V and 3 bases from J, with 8 bases between. CDR3 bases: TGTGCCCCCAAGGGCTACGAGCAGTACTTC. Amino acids: CAPKGYEQYF.

This clonotype was detected ten times or more. The chain employs TRBV12-3 or TRBV12-4 and TRBJ2-7, with a tentative D call TRBD1 (6 bases). Trimming took 6 bases from V and 5 from J, leaving 14 bases between them. This CDR3 is built from 13 residues. CDR3 loop: CASSRTVQNEQYF. The CDR3 DNA sequence: TGTGCCAGCAGCCGGACAGTTCAAAACGAGCAGTACTTC.

This clonotype was counted many times. This chain joins TRBV28 and TRBJ2-5; 10 bases align to TRBD2. J gave up 7 bases and V 3 bases, and 5 bases lay outside the gene matches. From germline, CDR1 is MDHEN and CDR2 SYDVKM. This CDR3 contains 14 residues. CDR3 DNA: TGTGCCAGCAGTTTCCTAGCGGGAGACGGGACCCAGTACTTC. Its protein is CASSFLAGDGTQYF. The variable domain in full, with the rest retrieved from reference TRBV28 and TRBJ2-5, is DVKVTQSSRYLVKRTGEKVFLECVQDMDHENMFWYRQDPGLGLRLIYFSYDVKMKEKGDIPEGYSVSREKKERFSLILESASTNQTSMYLCASSFLAGDGTQYFGPGTRLLVL.

The rearrangement links TRBV9 to TRBJ1-5; possibly TRBD1 for D (5 bases). The CDR3 runs 15 residues. V was pared by 0 bases and J by 3 bases, with 10 bases between. Germline values: CDR1 SGDLS, CDR2 YYNGEE. CDR3: CASSVEGTPNQPQHF. DNA of the CDR3: TGTGCCAGCAGCGTAGAGGGGACGCCCAATCAGCCCCAGCATTTT.

Ten or more counts support this clonotype. The chain uses TRBV30 and TRBJ2-7, with 10 bases fitting TRBD1. Trimming removed 5 bases from V and 6 bases from J; junction bases left unmatched: 4. The CDR3 is 12 amino acids. In germline, CDR1 is GTSNPN, CDR2 SVGIG (reference sequence). The CDR3, as DNA: TGTGCCTGGGCCGGGACAGGGGTCGAGCAGTACTTC. Its translation: CAWAGTGVEQYF.

This clonotype was seen repeatedly, ten times or more. The CDR3 DNA follows: TGTGCCAGCAGTTCCACGCAAGAGACCCAGTACTTC. This translates into CASSSTQETQYF. V gene TRBV6-2 or TRBV6-3 combines with J gene TRBJ2-5; D remains ambiguous. Germline V gene data show CDR1 as MNHEY and CDR2 as SVGEGT. V lost 4 bases, J lost 2 bases, and 5 bases lay in between. The CDR3 is made up of 12 amino acids.

Ten or more counts support this clonotype. The chain uses TRBV12-3 or TRBV12-4 and TRBJ1-2; possibly TRBD1 for D (5 bases). V lost 5 bases and J lost 4, with 8 bases in between. The CDR3 consists of 12 residues. CDR3 region: CASSRGRYGYTF. The CDR3 region has the DNA TGTGCCAGCAGTCGGGGCCGCTATGGCTACACCTTC.

This clonotype was observed many times. V and J are TRBV19 and TRBJ2-7; D gene unclear. V shed 6 bases and J shed 3 bases, with 12 bases lying between them. Germline-derived CDR1 and CDR2 are LNHDA and SQIVND (reference sequence). This CDR3 has 13 amino acids. For the CDR3, the DNA is TGTGCCAGTAGCAAAAGGGCATACTACGAGCAGTACTTC. Translating gives CASSKRAYYEQYF.